Below are 27 T cell receptor beta chains sequenced from a single sample in a study of CD8+ T cells in alopecia areata. cDNA serving as the sequencing template came from extracted, reverse transcribed RNA. TCRdb's copy holds only in-frame clones and misses some; the assay was immunoSEQ multiplex PCR. The sample lists 140,000 to 150,000 clones; around half were seen once. The treatment is: oral pan-JAK inhibitor, 5-10 mg twice daily. This sample comprised CD8+ T cells sorted from blood, obtained at week 4, from a patient treated with tofacitinib. The receptors were gathered from a human donor with alopecia areata.

V is TRBV7-3 and J is TRBJ2-7; D gene ambiguous. Trimming took off 2 bases at V and 1 base at J, with 12 bases between the two ends. This CDR3 contains 15 residues. Germline CDR1 and CDR2: SGHTA and FQGTGA. This CDR3 is CASSLGLHPSYEQYF. CDR3 sequence (DNA): TGTGCCAGCAGCTTAGGGCTGCACCCGTCCTACGAGCAGTACTTC. The whole variable domain, filled in from reference TRBV7-3 and TRBJ2-7, reads GAGVSQTPSNKVTEKGKYVELRCDPISGHTALYWYRQSLGQGPEFLIYFQGTGAADDSGLPNDRFFAVRPEGSVSTLKIQRTERGDSAVYLCASSLGLHPSYEQYFGPGTRLTVT.

The genes are TRBV7-9 and TRBJ1-5; TRBD1 matches 11 bases. The V segment lost 5 bases and the J segment 0 bases; nucleotides outside the gene matches: 0. The germline V gene encodes CDR1 SEHNR and CDR2 FQNEAQ (reference sequence). There are 15 residues in the CDR3. The CDR3 sequence is CASSGQGASNQPQHF. CDR3 bases: TGTGCCAGCAGCGGACAGGGGGCTAGCAATCAGCCCCAGCATTTT.

The chain is built from TRBV27 and TRBJ2-3; no definite D call. Deletions cut 4 bases from V and 11 bases from J, with 10 bases between. This CDR3 comprises 11 residues. CDR1 is MNHEY and CDR2 is SMNVEV in the germline V gene (reference sequence). The chain's CDR3 is CASSSRQGQYF. In DNA, the CDR3 is TGTGCCAGCAGTTCTCGACAAGGGCAGTATTTT.

This rearrangement joins TRBV7-2 to TRBJ1-6; D gene ambiguous. Germline V gives CDR1 SGHTA, CDR2 FQGNSA. V was cut by 1 base and J by 4 bases, with 14 bases left in between. The CDR3 contains 17 residues. As DNA, the CDR3 is TGTGCCAGCAGCTTAGGGTACGGGGTGAAGTATAATTCACCCCTCCACTTT. This gives the protein CASSLGYGVKYNSPLHF.

The chain carries TRBV5-6 and TRBJ2-7, with D tentatively TRBD1 (6 bases). The ends were cut back, 2 bases at V and 2 bases at J, with 11 bases in the middle. Germline assignment: CDR1 SGHDT and CDR2 YYEEEE. The CDR3 is 14 residues long. The CDR3 is CASSFPGTPYEQYF. CDR3 coding DNA: TGTGCCAGCAGCTTTCCCGGGACACCCTACGAGCAGTACTTC. The complete variable domain, with remaining parts taken from reference TRBV5-6 and TRBJ2-7, reads DAGVTQSPTHLIKTRGQQVTLRCSPKSGHDTVSWYQQALGQGPQFIFQYYEEEERQRGNFPDRFSGHQFPNYSSELNVNALLLGDSALYLCASSFPGTPYEQYFGPGTRLTVT.

The genes are TRBV14 and TRBJ2-7; D unresolved. In germline, CDR1 is SGHDN, CDR2 FVKESK. Trimming stripped 3 bases from V and 5 bases from J, with 8 bases between. This CDR3 has 12 amino acids. CDR3 amino acids: CASSHRYHEQYF. DNA for the CDR3: TGTGCCAGCAGCCACCGATACCACGAGCAGTACTTC.

The V and J genes are TRBV29-1 and TRBJ2-1; the D is unclear. Germline loops: CDR1 SQVTM, CDR2 ANQGSEA. This CDR3 spans 14 amino acids. V shed 3 bases and J shed 0 bases, with 9 bases lying between them. CDR3 sequence (DNA): TGCAGCGTTGATTCGGTGTACTCCTACAATGAGCAGTTCTTC. It codes for CSVDSVYSYNEQFF.

The chain employs TRBV14 and TRBJ2-5; D not certain. V was shortened by 0 bases and J by 2 bases, with 19 bases between the two germline ends. Germline V lookup: CDR1 SGHDN, CDR2 FVKESK. The length of the CDR3 is 18 residues. CDR3 in DNA: TGTGCCAGCAGCCAAGAGTCCGTGGGCAGAGTATTTCAAGAGACCCAGTACTTC. Translated, it gives CASSQESVGRVFQETQYF.

The chain joins TRBV5-4 to TRBJ1-2; D gene unclear. CDR1 and CDR2 (germline): SGHNT, YYREEE (reference sequence). The V and J ends lost 2 bases and 3 bases respectively, with 11 bases between them. The CDR3 spans 14 residues. In DNA form, the CDR3 reads TGTGCCAGCAGCTTAAGAGGGCTCGACTATGGCTACACCTTC. Its translation: CASSLRGLDYGYTF.

The V and J genes are TRBV2 and TRBJ2-1, with no clear D. Trimming left V 3 bases short and J 8 bases short, with 17 bases between. The germline gives CDR1 SNHLY, CDR2 FYNNEI. The CDR3 spans 15 residues. This CDR3 reads CASSDESRVGDEQFF. Here the CDR3 DNA reads TGTGCCAGCAGTGATGAGTCCAGAGTTGGCGATGAGCAGTTCTTC. The entire variable domain, with the rest obtained from reference TRBV2 and TRBJ2-1, is as follows: EPEVTQTPSHQVTQMGQEVILRCVPISNHLYFYWYRQILGQKVEFLVSFYNNEISEKSEIFDDQFSVERPDGSNFTLKIRSTKLEDSAMYFCASSDESRVGDEQFFGPGTRLTVL.

The V and J genes are TRBV6-5 and TRBJ2-2, with D perhaps TRBD1 or TRBD2 (5 bases each). This CDR3 has 13 amino acids. CDR1 is MNHEY, CDR2 SVGAGI, per germline. The V gene lost 2 bases and the J gene lost 6 bases, with 7 bases spanning the gap. The CDR3 bases are TGTGCCAGCAGTTACGGGGGAGCCGGGGAGCTGTTTTTT. Translating it yields CASSYGGAGELFF.

The chain couples TRBV19 to TRBJ1-5, with 8 bases lining up with TRBD1. The V gene end was trimmed by 3 bases and the J gene end by 4 bases; junction bases not matched to a gene: 2. CDR3 length: 14 amino acids. Germline V lookup: CDR1 LNHDA, CDR2 SQIVND (reference sequence). The chain's CDR3 is CASSIRQGNQPQHF. In DNA, the CDR3 is TGTGCCAGTAGTATTAGACAGGGGAATCAGCCCCAGCATTTT.

This sequence joins TRBV6-5 and TRBJ1-3, with a tentative D call TRBD1 (6 bases). CDR1 is MNHEY and CDR2 is SVGAGI in the germline V gene. V was trimmed by 6 bases and J by 4 bases, leaving 13 bases between them. The CDR3 totals 14 residues. CDR3 coding DNA: TGTGCCAGCAGGCCGACAGGTGAAGGAAACACCATATATTTT. Protein product: CASRPTGEGNTIYF.

The chain has TRBV13 and TRBJ1-1; D not resolved. CDR1 and CDR2 (germline): PRHDT, FYEKMQ (reference sequence). This CDR3 is built from 12 residues. V was cut by 7 bases and J by 0 bases, with 6 bases left in between. The CDR3 loop is CASMGMNTEAFF. The DNA of the CDR3 is TGTGCCAGCATGGGCATGAACACTGAAGCTTTCTTT.

The chain has TRBV27 and TRBJ1-1, with a weak D call TRBD1 (5 bases). Deletions cut 5 bases from V and 4 bases from J, with 14 bases between. The CDR3 runs to 14 residues. Germline CDR1 MNHEY, CDR2 SMNVEV (reference sequence). The CDR3 region has the DNA TGTGCCAGCAGTCTAACACCAGGGATCACTGAAGCTTTCTTT. Residues: CASSLTPGITEAFF.

In its sample, this clone was seen a few times. The J gene is TRBJ1-6, the V gene TRBV27, with 10 bases aligning to TRBD1. The length of the CDR3 is 14 residues. V shed 4 bases and J 6 bases; nucleotides not matched to a gene: 0. The germline V gene encodes CDR1 MNHEY and CDR2 SMNVEV (reference sequence). The CDR3 here is CASSWTGGNSPLHF. The CDR3 nucleotides are TGTGCCAGCAGTTGGACAGGGGGTAATTCACCCCTCCACTTT.

This clone has just a few counts. The chain joins TRBV5-1 to TRBJ1-5, with D possibly TRBD1 on 6 matching bases. V dropped 1 base and J dropped 5 bases, with 13 bases sitting between them. The germline CDR1 and CDR2 sequences are SGHRS and YFSETQ. The CDR3 length is 15 residues. The CDR3 region is CASSLRGARDQPQHF. The CDR3 DNA reads TGCGCCAGCAGCTTGCGGGGGGCGCGAGATCAGCCCCAGCATTTT.

This clone was counted once. V usage is TRBV10-3 and J usage is TRBJ2-7, with 9 bases identical to TRBD1. J lost 4 bases, V lost 6 bases, and 4 bases had no gene match. The CDR3 loop spans 13 amino acids. CDR1 and CDR2 (germline): ENHRY, SYGVKD. DNA for the CDR3: TGTGCCATCAGGGACAGGGGTCCGTACGAGCAGTACTTC. Translating gives CAIRDRGPYEQYF.

This chain uses TRBV7-9 with TRBJ1-2, with D possibly TRBD1 on 5 matching bases. The length of the CDR3 is 15 residues. The V gene lost 0 bases and the J gene lost 4 bases, with 12 bases spanning the gap. Germline V gives CDR1 SEHNR, CDR2 FQNEAQ (reference sequence). CDR3 in DNA: TGTGCCAGCAGCTTAGCGAGTTGGGGGAGCTATGGCTACACCTTC. This codes for CASSLASWGSYGYTF.

This clone was seen just once. This sequence joins TRBV5-1 and TRBJ2-7, with 10 bases aligning to TRBD1. CDR1 is SGHRS and CDR2 is YFSETQ in the germline V gene. The J segment lost 6 bases and the V segment lost 4 bases, leaving 4 bases of the junction unmatched. This CDR3 spans 13 amino acids. CDR3 nucleotides: TGCGCCAGCAGCCGGGACAGGGGAGGCGAGCAGTACTTC. Translated: CASSRDRGGEQYF.

This chain joins TRBV6-5 and TRBJ1-6; D not resolved. There are 13 residues in the CDR3. Germline loops: CDR1 MNHEY, CDR2 SVGAGI. V gave up 4 bases and J gave up 9 bases, with 10 bases separating them. The CDR3 DNA follows: TGTGCCAGCAGTTCCGTTCGGAGTTCACCCCTCCACTTT. Translation: CASSSVRSSPLHF.

This chain connects TRBV6-5 to TRBJ1-2; no clear D gene. V gave up 5 bases and J gave up 4 bases, with 14 bases separating them. Germline V gene lookup returns CDR1 MNHEY and CDR2 SVGAGI. This CDR3 has 14 amino acids. CDR3 in DNA: TGTGCCAGCAGTACCTCCGACGGCCCCTATGGCTACACCTTC. Translation: CASSTSDGPYGYTF.

The rearrangement joins TRBV4-1 to TRBJ1-1, with 8 bases that match TRBD1. CDR3 length: 16 amino acids. The V and J ends lost 0 bases and 1 base, in that order; junction bases with no gene match: 4. Germline values: CDR1 MGHRA, CDR2 YSYEKL. The CDR3 region is CASSQEQGVRNTEAFF. The CDR3 DNA follows: TGCGCCAGCAGCCAAGAACAGGGGGTAAGGAACACTGAAGCTTTCTTT.

The rearrangement links TRBV13 to TRBJ2-7; no firm D call. The CDR3 has 12 amino acids. The germline CDR1 and CDR2 sequences are PRHDT and FYEKMQ (reference sequence). Trimming removed 3 bases at V and 6 bases at J, with 9 bases between. The CDR3 loop reads CASSLKKSEQYF. DNA of the CDR3: TGTGCCAGCAGCTTGAAGAAATCCGAGCAGTACTTC.

The chain recombines TRBV6-5 with TRBJ2-5; 9 bases align to TRBD1. From germline, CDR1 is MNHEY and CDR2 SVGAGI. CDR3 size: 13 residues. The V segment lost 7 bases and the J segment 4 bases; nucleotides outside the gene matches: 4. The CDR3 here is CASNWDRVETQYF. CDR3 nucleotides: TGTGCCAGCAATTGGGACAGGGTAGAGACCCAGTACTTC.

The V and J genes are TRBV13 and TRBJ2-1; the D is unclear. Germline-derived CDR1 and CDR2 are PRHDT and FYEKMQ (reference sequence). This CDR3 has 13 amino acids. The V gene lost 5 bases and the J gene lost 2 bases, with 7 bases spanning the gap. In nucleotides, the CDR3 is TGTGCCAGCAGCCCAGACCCCTACAATGAGCAGTTCTTC. Translation: CASSPDPYNEQFF.

CDR3 sequence (DNA): TGTGCCAGCAGAGATAGGCAGAACGACATTCAGTACTTC. It yields the protein CASRDRQNDIQYF. The V call is TRBV7-9, the J call TRBJ2-4; D remains unclear. The germline V and J ends were trimmed by 6 bases and 8 bases, with 14 bases remaining between them. The CDR3 spans 13 residues. Germline V lookup: CDR1 SEHNR, CDR2 FQNEAQ (reference sequence).